This passage covers 16 T cell receptor beta chains from one sample sequenced in a study of T cells in Graves' hyperthyroidism and ophthalmopathy. TCR beta CDR3 regions were amplified from RNA. Primed by the HTBI set, a first-round RT-PCR was run on the TCR CDR3. A single record per CDR3 protein comes from TCRdb applying MiXCR to the multiplex PCR reads. The table includes some 550,000 distinct CDR3 sequences, around 15% detected once. What was sequenced was blood. These receptors were taken from a woman in her thirties or forties with Graves' ophthalmopathy.

The V call is TRBV5-1, the J call TRBJ2-3, with TRBD2 as a possible D gene (5 bases). V was clipped by 5 bases and J by 6 bases, with 16 bases between them. This CDR3 is 14 amino acids long. The V gene's germline CDR1 is SGHRS and CDR2 YFSETQ. The CDR3 region has the DNA TGCGCCAGCAGAGTGGATGGGAGTGGCGATACGCAGTATTTT. It specifies CASRVDGSGDTQYF.

The gene calls are TRBV27 and TRBJ1-1; D not certain. CDR1 and CDR2 from the germline V gene are MNHEY and SMNVEV (reference sequence). Trimming pared 5 bases from V and 6 bases from J, leaving 16 bases between. This CDR3 is built from 14 residues. This chain's CDR3 is CASSPLGKGAEAFF. In nucleotides, the CDR3 is TGTGCCAGCAGTCCGCTCGGGAAGGGCGCTGAAGCTTTCTTT.

This clonotype has at least ten counts. The chain has TRBV2 and TRBJ1-2; 7 bases are a match to TRBD1. Per the germline V gene, CDR1 is SNHLY and CDR2 is FYNNEI. The CDR3 contains 14 residues. J lost 4 bases, V lost 6 bases, and 8 bases had no gene match. The CDR3 spells CASSADRASYGYTF. DNA for the CDR3: TGTGCCAGCAGCGCCGACAGGGCCAGCTATGGCTACACCTTC.

This clonotype was counted many times. The J gene is TRBJ2-1, the V gene TRBV24-1; 11 bases are shared with TRBD2. The germline V gene has CDR1 KGHDR and CDR2 SFDVKD. Trimming at V came to 9 bases and at J to 4 bases, leaving 16 bases not matched to a gene. This CDR3 is 18 amino acids long. CDR3 amino acids: CATFMALTSGSYYNEQFF. In nucleotides, the CDR3 is TGTGCCACCTTTATGGCCCTTACTAGCGGGAGCTATTACAATGAGCAGTTCTTC.

In this sample, this clonotype turned up many times. The rearrangement links TRBV28 to TRBJ2-7, with D possibly matching TRBD1 (6 bases). The CDR3 runs 15 residues. Germline V gene sequence: CDR1 MDHEN, CDR2 SYDVKM. V gave up 4 bases and J gave up 2 bases, with 15 bases separating them. The CDR3 DNA follows: TGTGCCAGCAGTTCCCCGCGGACAGCTACCTACGAGCAGTACTTC. This encodes CASSSPRTATYEQYF.

Regarding this clonotype: Just one base apart from a much larger clone, this may be a read error. The chain has TRBV10-1 and TRBJ1-1; D gene unclear. This CDR3 comprises 15 residues. CDR1 is WNHNN and CDR2 is SYGVQD in the germline V gene (reference sequence). In DNA form, the CDR3 reads TGCGCCAGCAGTGAGTGGTGGACGGTGAACGCTGAAGCTTTCTTT. Residues: CASSEWWTVNAEAFF.

This clonotype was observed a handful of times. This chain joins TRBV6-5 and TRBJ2-3; D not resolved. The CDR3 length is 15 residues. Trimming took off 2 bases at V and 1 base at J, with 10 bases between the two ends. Looked up from germline, CDR1 is MNHEY and CDR2 is SVGAGI. This CDR3 is CASSYGHGGTDTQYF. The DNA of the CDR3 is TGTGCCAGCAGTTACGGTCACGGCGGCACAGATACGCAGTATTTT.

At least ten counts were recorded for this clonotype. This chain connects TRBV2 to TRBJ1-5; D remains ambiguous. V lost 3 bases, J lost 0 bases, and 6 bases lay in between. CDR1 is SNHLY and CDR2 is FYNNEI in the germline V gene. This CDR3 has 14 residues. The CDR3 DNA reads TGTGCCAGCAGTGACACCTATAGCAATCAGCCCCAGCATTTT. Protein: CASSDTYSNQPQHF.

This clonotype appeared a few times. This chain connects TRBV29-1 to TRBJ2-7, with 11 bases matching TRBD1. Losses at the gene ends were 2 bases for V and 2 bases for J; bases not matched to a gene: 2. Germline CDR1 SQVTM, CDR2 ANQGSEA. The CDR3 extends over 14 amino acids. DNA for the CDR3: TGCAGCGTTGAAACGGGACAGGGGGCCTACGAGCAGTACTTC. It is translated as CSVETGQGAYEQYF.

This clonotype was counted ten times or more. This chain links TRBV6-1 with TRBJ2-1; perhaps TRBD1 as D (6 bases). The CDR3 is 13 residues long. Germline loops: CDR1 MNHNS, CDR2 SASEGT. V was clipped by 10 bases and J by 4 bases, with 14 bases between them. CDR3 nucleotide sequence: TGTGCCACCGCGACAGGTACTTACAATGAGCAGTTCTTC. Protein: CATATGTYNEQFF.

The rearrangement joins TRBV3-1 to TRBJ2-2, with TRBD2 matching over 8 bases. The germline CDR1 and CDR2 sequences are LGHDT and YNNKEL (reference sequence). The CDR3 sequence is 14 residues long. Trimming took 7 bases from V and 1 from J; bases not matched to a gene: 2. The CDR3 is CASTLAGNTGELFF. The DNA of the CDR3 is TGTGCCAGCACCCTAGCGGGGAACACCGGGGAGCTGTTTTTT.

This clonotype was picked up many times. V gene TRBV6-1 combines with J gene TRBJ1-1, with a possible D match to TRBD1 (6 bases). V was cut by 2 bases and J by 4 bases, with 14 bases left in between. Germline lookup yields CDR1 MNHNS and CDR2 SASEGT. The CDR3 length is 15 residues. The CDR3 DNA is TGTGCCAGCAGTGAAAGGCAGGGGTCACGCACTGAAGCTTTCTTT. This translates into CASSERQGSRTEAFF.

The chain employs TRBV29-1 and TRBJ2-1, with TRBD2 matching 11 bases. The CDR3 is 16 amino acids. V shed 0 bases and J 6 bases; nucleotides not matched to a gene: 7. Germline assignment: CDR1 SQVTM and CDR2 ANQGSEA. Here the CDR3 DNA reads TGCAGCGTTGAAGATGGGAAACTAGCGGGAGTCAATGAGCAGTTCTTC. This translates into CSVEDGKLAGVNEQFF.

The CDR3 sequence: CASSLASGVGNEQFF. The CDR3 DNA reads as TGTGCCAGCAGTTTAGCTAGCGGGGTGGGGAATGAGCAGTTCTTC. This sequence joins TRBV27 and TRBJ2-1, with 9 bases matching TRBD2. CDR1 is MNHEY, CDR2 SMNVEV, per germline (reference sequence). This CDR3 is built from 15 residues. V shed 2 bases and J 7 bases; nucleotides not matched to a gene: 6.

Regarding this clonotype: This may be a read error, as it is one base from a much larger clone. No conserved phenylalanine or tryptophan is present at the end of the CDR3, so a read error is the likely explanation. The chain has TRBV20-1 and TRBJ2-3; 9 bases are a match to TRBD2. Germline-derived CDR1 and CDR2 are DFQATT and SNEGSKA (reference sequence). V lost 1 base and J lost 4; bases outside the gene matches: 9. The CDR3 extends over 16 amino acids. The CDR3 DNA reads as TGCAGTGCTAGAGGGCGGGCGCGGGAGGGCCCAGATACGCAGTATCTT. Its translation is CSARGRAREGPDTQYL.

This clonotype has at least ten counts. The V call is TRBV7-3, the J call TRBJ2-3, with 11 bases lining up with TRBD1. Germline values: CDR1 SGHTA, CDR2 FQGTGA. This CDR3 comprises 16 residues. The ends lost 5 bases at V and 4 bases at J; junction bases unmatched: 8. In DNA form, the CDR3 reads TGTGCCAGCAGCCGACTCGGACAGGGGGCCGCAGATACGCAGTATTTT. Its protein product is CASSRLGQGAADTQYF.